The T cell receptor (beta chain) under discussion was sequenced for a study of OX40 agonist ivuxolimab in advanced cancers. Background for the entire study: Ivuxolimab was a fully human IgG2 agonistic monoclonal antibody targeting the costimulatory receptor OX40 (CD134). Prior anti-PD-1, anti-PD-L1 or anti-CTLA-4 therapy was permitted, and checkpoint inhibitors had been received by around 39% of dose-escalation patients. Of the approximately 50 dose-escalation patients, hepatocellular carcinoma was present in approximately 20, melanoma in roughly 15, renal cell carcinoma in 9 and head and neck cancer in 9. Peripheral TCRbeta sequencing aimed to test whether ivuxolimab altered TCR sequence diversity and caused clonal T-cell expansion. The paper describes the monotherapy dose-escalation part (N of about 47 patients) of the phase I trial of ivuxolimab. In the dose-escalation cohort, 70% to 90% of patients were male, and the mean age was around 65 years with a range of 23 to 79. Intravenous ivuxolimab was administered to patients every 2 weeks at six dose levels: 0.01, 0.1, 0.3, 1.5, 3 and 10 mg/kg. Three dose-escalation patients achieved partial responses, one with hepatocellular carcinoma and two with cutaneous melanoma. Summary of the overall study and its limitations: Low levels of normalized T-cell clonal expansion were also shown by some nonresponding patients. At doses from 0.1 to 3.0 mg/kg, clonal expansion was seen in both CD4+ and CD8+ blood T cells between baseline and week 6. In partial responders in the 0.1-3.0 mg/kg groups, normalized peripheral clonal expansion was found to be among the lowest, especially among CD8+ T cells. After ivuxolimab, more expanded clones were found on average in CD8+ T cells than in CD4+ T cells. Antigen specificity was not determined for the clonally expanded peripheral T cells.

For sequencing of the TCRbeta CDR3 region, genomic DNA was extracted from the sorted cells. The immunoSEQ Assay was used for sequencing of TCRbeta CDR3 regions. TCRdb took over this immuneACCESS table, retaining in-frame rearrangements with V and J assigned. Such tables are incomplete; in checked studies, under half of the missing clones stem from an unresolved V gene, and the remainder is unexplained. Within this sample are tens of thousands of clones, with approximately 84% of them counted one time only. Around 1.1% of the sample lies in the top ten. Patients with a history of autoimmune disease or receiving systemic immunosuppression were excluded from the trial. In every dose cohort, peripheral blood was drawn for TCR sequencing at baseline, cycle 4 day 1, and cycle 7 day 1. The samples were taken from a phase I, first-in-human, multicenter, open-label dose-escalation trial of ivuxolimab. Adults with locally advanced or metastatic head and neck squamous cell, hepatocellular, melanoma or renal cell carcinoma were enrolled in the trial. Before TCR sequencing, CD4+ T cells and CD8+ T cells from peripheral blood were sorted into separate populations.

CDR1 and CDR2 are read off the germline V gene (reference sequence) as LNHDA and SQIVND. From V the trimming removes 1 base and from J it removes 9 bases, while the gene matches leave 5 bases of the junction unaccounted for. The CDR3 runs 14 residues from the cysteine to the phenylalanine. The entry retains the CDR3 DNA only, 42 bases that are in frame from base 1. Concerning this clone itself: Its binding antigen is unknown. No base qualities exist here, and no much larger clone lies one base off it.

The TCR comes from an adult with an advanced solid tumor such as melanoma, head and neck, liver or kidney cancer. Specimen: CD4+ or CD8+ T cells sorted from blood, collected in a trial of the OX40 agonist ivuxolimab. The rearranged chain carries TRBV19 and TRBJ1-5; 8 bases in the junction line up with TRBD1. The CDR3 reads as follows: CASSIGTGKGPQHF. In nucleotide form, the sequence is TGTGCCAGTAGTATAGGGACAGGGAAAGGGCCCCAGCATTTT.